This T cell receptor (beta chain) came from a study of blood T cells in healthy people across ages. Then a second PCR, running roughly 7 to 12 cycles, was carried out with a sample-barcoded 5' primer and a J-beta primer mix. Each CDR3 protein gets one entry after TCRdb re-called the 5' RACE reads with MiXCR. The sample consists of 450,000 to 700,000 distinct CDR3 sequences, approximately 30% of them appearing once. Sequencing was carried out using blood. This TCR was sampled from a woman in her 70s in good health.

The CDR3 is CAISLQGLAGGSGEQYF. As DNA, the CDR3 is TGTGCCATCAGCCTTCAGGGACTAGCGGGGGGGTCAGGCGAGCAGTACTTC. The chain has TRBV10-3 and TRBJ2-7; 16 bases fit TRBD2. This CDR3 contains 17 residues. Germline V gene sequence: CDR1 ENHRY, CDR2 SYGVKD. V was pared by 6 bases and J by 6 bases, with 11 bases of the junction left unmatched.